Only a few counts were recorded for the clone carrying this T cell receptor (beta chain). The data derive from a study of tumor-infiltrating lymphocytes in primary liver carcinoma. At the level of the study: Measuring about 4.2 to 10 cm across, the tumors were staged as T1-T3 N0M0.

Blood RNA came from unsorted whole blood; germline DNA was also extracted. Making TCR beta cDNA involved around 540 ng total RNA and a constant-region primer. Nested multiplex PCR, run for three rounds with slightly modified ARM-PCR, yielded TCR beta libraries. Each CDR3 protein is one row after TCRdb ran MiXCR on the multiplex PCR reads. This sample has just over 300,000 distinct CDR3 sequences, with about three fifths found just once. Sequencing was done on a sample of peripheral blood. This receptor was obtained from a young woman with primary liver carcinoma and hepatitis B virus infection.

Written as DNA, the CDR3 is TGCGCCAGCAGCAGCGACACCCCGGGGGGGGGGCAGTACTTC. This encodes CASSSDTPGGGQYF. The rearrangement uses TRBV4-1 and TRBJ2-7, with TRBD2 identical over 8 bases. V gave up 5 bases and J gave up 9 bases; unmatched junction bases: 12. The germline V gene encodes CDR1 MGHRA and CDR2 YSYEKL. The CDR3 loop spans 14 amino acids.